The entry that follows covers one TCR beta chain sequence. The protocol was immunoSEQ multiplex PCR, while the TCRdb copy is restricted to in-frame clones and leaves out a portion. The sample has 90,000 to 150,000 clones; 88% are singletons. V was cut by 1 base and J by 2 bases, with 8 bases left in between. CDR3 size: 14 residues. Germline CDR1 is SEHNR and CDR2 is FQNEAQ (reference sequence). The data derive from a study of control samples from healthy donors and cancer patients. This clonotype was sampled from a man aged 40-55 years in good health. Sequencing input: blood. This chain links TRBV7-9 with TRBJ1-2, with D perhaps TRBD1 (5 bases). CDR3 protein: CASSLGQMNYGYTF. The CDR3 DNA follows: TGTGCCAGCAGCTTAGGACAGATGAACTATGGCTACACCTTC.